A single sample is the source of the 30 T cell receptor beta chains below, sequenced in a study of Graves' ophthalmopathy and Graves' hyperthyroidism. Amplified material comprised TCR beta CDR3 regions derived from RNA transcripts. HTBI-primed first-round RT-PCR preceded second-round multiplex PCR. MiXCR, applied by TCRdb to the multiplex PCR reads, yields one record per CDR3 protein. The repertoire holds approximately 160,000 distinct CDR3 sequences, with around two fifths as singletons. Material: peripheral blood. The origin of the receptors is a woman aged 40 to 50 with Graves' ophthalmopathy.

Many counts were recorded for this clonotype. J is TRBJ1-5 and V is TRBV5-5; D ambiguous. Germline V gives CDR1 SGHKS, CDR2 YYEKEE (reference sequence). Deletions cut 3 bases from V and 3 bases from J, with 16 bases between. CDR3 length equals 16 residues. The CDR3 DNA sequence: TGTGCCAGCAGCTCGAGATTGCAGAATTTCAATCAGCCCCAGCATTTT. It specifies CASSSRLQNFNQPQHF.

This clonotype showed up many times. The V gene is TRBV5-1, the J gene TRBJ1-3; D gene unclear. The CDR3 has 14 amino acids. Germline CDR1 reads SGHRS; CDR2 reads YFSETQ. With 5 bases removed from V and 1 base from J, the gap between germline ends came to 10 bases. The CDR3 reads CASSRPGSGNTIYF. Here the CDR3 DNA reads TGCGCCAGCAGTCGCCCGGGGTCTGGAAACACCATATATTTT.

Written as DNA, the CDR3 is TGTGCCAGCAGTGCGACACAGAGAGGGAATTCACCCCTCCACTTT. This codes for CASSATQRGNSPLHF. The V gene is TRBV12-3 or TRBV12-4, the J gene TRBJ1-6; D gene uncertain. The CDR3 is 15 amino acids. Trimming pared 5 bases from V and 7 bases from J, leaving 15 bases between.

This clonotype has ten or more counts. This chain links TRBV5-1 with TRBJ1-1, with 12 nucleotides matching TRBD1. The CDR3 loop spans 16 amino acids. With 4 bases clipped from V and 10 bases from J, the junction kept 14 bases outside the gene matches. Looked up from germline, CDR1 is SGHRS and CDR2 is YFSETQ. In DNA, the CDR3 is TGCGCCAGCAGCCAAGACCCCGGGACAGGGGGCTGGGGAGCTTTCTTT. It encodes CASSQDPGTGGWGAFF.

The chain recombines TRBV27 with TRBJ2-7; D gene ambiguous. The CDR3 length is 14 residues. Between the trimmed V and J ends, which lost 4 bases and 3 bases, there was a span of 13 bases. Germline CDR1 is MNHEY and CDR2 is SMNVEV (reference sequence). CDR3 protein: CASSSVELLYEQYF. DNA for the CDR3: TGTGCCAGCAGTTCTGTAGAACTCCTCTACGAGCAGTACTTC.

This clonotype is medium-sized within its sample. The rearrangement uses TRBV12-3 or TRBV12-4 and TRBJ2-7, with 15 bases lining up with TRBD2. Germline trimming cut 0 bases from V and 1 base from J; bases unmatched to any gene: 10. CDR3 length equals 20 residues. The CDR3 reads CASSLARSRTSGGGSYEQYF. CDR3 sequence (DNA): TGTGCCAGCAGTTTAGCGCGGTCTAGGACTAGCGGGGGGGGTTCCTACGAGCAGTACTTC.

CDR3 amino acids: CASTPVGQGILSYTF. As DNA, the CDR3 is TGTGCCAGCACCCCAGTCGGACAGGGGATTCTCAGCTACACCTTC. This chain joins TRBV4-2 and TRBJ1-2; 9 nucleotides align to TRBD1. The trim removed 7 bases at V and 9 bases at J, leaving 15 bases unmatched. CDR3 length: 15 residues. From germline, CDR1 is LGHNA and CDR2 YNFKEQ.

This clonotype was picked up many times. The J gene is TRBJ1-5, the V gene TRBV19, with D tentatively TRBD1 (5 bases). The CDR3 covers 16 residues. V was clipped by 9 bases and J by 1 base, with 19 bases between them. CDR1 and CDR2 (germline): LNHDA, SQIVND (reference sequence). The CDR3 loop reads CASNELRGASNQPQHF. The CDR3 nucleotides read TGTGCCAGCAACGAGCTAAGGGGCGCAAGCAATCAGCCCCAGCATTTT.

This clonotype was picked up many times. The chain has TRBV20-1 and TRBJ1-2, with D uncertain. Trimming took 6 bases from V and 4 from J, leaving 9 bases between them. CDR3 length: 11 amino acids. Germline values: CDR1 DFQATT, CDR2 SNEGSKA (reference sequence). The CDR3 spells CSAPPGYGYTF. As DNA, the CDR3 is TGCAGTGCCCCCCCCGGCTATGGCTACACCTTC.

V is TRBV6-1 and J is TRBJ1-1; perhaps TRBD1 as D (6 bases). Germline assignment: CDR1 MNHNS and CDR2 SASEGT. The CDR3 extends over 13 amino acids. Trimming left V 6 bases short and J 8 bases short, with 16 bases between. The CDR3 protein is CASRGFFRGEAFF. The CDR3 nucleotides read TGTGCCAGCAGAGGGTTTTTCAGGGGAGAAGCTTTCTTT.

Ten or more counts support this clonotype. The CDR3: CSAWEEGDTEAFF. The CDR3 DNA sequence: TGCAGTGCCTGGGAGGAGGGGGACACTGAAGCTTTCTTT. The gene calls are TRBV20-1 and TRBJ1-1, with D perhaps matching TRBD1 (6 bases). The V end lost 6 bases, the J end lost 3 bases, and 14 bases lay between the germline ends. CDR3 size: 13 residues. CDR1 and CDR2 from the germline V gene are DFQATT and SNEGSKA (reference sequence).

The rearrangement links TRBV12-3 or TRBV12-4 to TRBJ1-6; no reliable D call. V was cut by 5 bases and J by 10 bases, with 9 bases left in between. The CDR3 totals 12 residues. The CDR3 coding sequence is TGTGCCAGCAGTCGGGTCGGCTCACCCCTCCACTTT. Translated: CASSRVGSPLHF.

In its sample, this clonotype was seen many times. The chain has TRBV20-1 and TRBJ2-7; TRBD1 aligns across 7 bases. The CDR3 contains 14 residues. Germline V gene lookup returns CDR1 DFQATT and CDR2 SNEGSKA (reference sequence). J was trimmed by 9 bases and V by 0 bases; bases with no gene match: 11. The CDR3 protein is CSARDYRTGPGQYF. The CDR3 DNA is TGCAGTGCTAGAGATTATAGGACAGGTCCGGGGCAGTACTTC.

There are many counts of this clonotype. The chain carries TRBV14 and TRBJ1-6; D is ambiguous. Germline loops: CDR1 SGHDN, CDR2 FVKESK. V was trimmed by 9 bases and J by 12 bases, leaving 30 bases between them. This CDR3 spans 17 amino acids. CDR3 DNA sequence: TGTGCCAGTTCGGCTGGGAGCAGGTCTGGCGTAAGCGTACCCCTCCACTTT. This translates into CASSAGSRSGVSVPLHF.

This clonotype has ten or more counts. The chain has TRBV14 and TRBJ1-1, with a weak D call TRBD1 (6 bases). The V end lost 2 bases, the J end lost 6 bases, and 10 bases lay between the germline ends. The germline V gene encodes CDR1 SGHDN and CDR2 FVKESK. This CDR3 has 13 amino acids. CDR3: CASSQTGKAEAFF. DNA for the CDR3: TGTGCCAGCAGCCAAACAGGGAAGGCTGAAGCTTTCTTT.

In its sample, this clonotype was seen many times. This rearrangement joins TRBV19 to TRBJ1-1; D perhaps matches TRBD1 (6 bases). V was clipped by 5 bases and J by 5 bases, with 21 bases between them. CDR3 length: 16 amino acids. Germline V gene sequence: CDR1 LNHDA, CDR2 SQIVND (reference sequence). CDR3 coding DNA: TGTGCCAGTAGTCTTCCCCCCCGACAGGTGGGGACTGAAGCTTTCTTT. Translation: CASSLPPRQVGTEAFF.

This clonotype was counted at least ten times. The chain is built from TRBV6-5 and TRBJ2-7; D is ambiguous. The CDR3 contains 14 residues. From germline, CDR1 is MNHEY and CDR2 SVGAGI. V lost 0 bases and J lost 2, with 8 bases in between. The CDR3 DNA is TGTGCCAGCAGTTACTCAGTTTTGGCCTACGAGCAGTACTTC. Amino acids: CASSYSVLAYEQYF.

In this sample, this clonotype turned up many times. The chain combines TRBV27 with TRBJ1-2; no clear D. CDR3 size: 13 residues. The germline V gene has CDR1 MNHEY and CDR2 SMNVEV (reference sequence). Trimming took off 3 bases at V and 8 bases at J, with 13 bases between the two ends. The CDR3 nucleotides read TGTGCCAGCAGTTTTAATCTAGGGCAGGGCTACACCTTC. This sequence encodes CASSFNLGQGYTF.

This clonotype came up many times. The J gene is TRBJ2-4, the V gene TRBV29-1; D tentatively reads TRBD1 or TRBD2 (5 bases each). Germline-derived CDR1 and CDR2 are SQVTM and ANQGSEA. The CDR3 covers 12 residues. V was shortened by 6 bases and J by 7 bases, with 13 bases between the two germline ends. CDR3 in amino acids: CSVGEISNIQYF. The CDR3 DNA is TGCAGCGTGGGGGAGATTAGCAACATTCAGTACTTC.

This clonotype has only one observation. J is TRBJ1-5 and V is TRBV12-3 or TRBV12-4; D gene ambiguous. This CDR3 is 15 amino acids long. Trimming left V 9 bases short and J 5 bases short, with 20 bases between. CDR3 sequence: CASSAEAGRYQPQHF. In nucleotides, the CDR3 is TGTGCCAGTTCCGCCGAGGCAGGCCGCTATCAGCCCCAGCATTTT.

This clonotype occurred many times. The V call is TRBV28, the J call TRBJ2-5, with unresolved D. The CDR3 sequence is 13 residues long. Between the trimmed V and J ends, which lost 3 bases and 9 bases, there was a span of 14 bases. CDR1 and CDR2 from the germline V gene are MDHEN and SYDVKM. The CDR3 spells CASSLPHEVSQYF. The CDR3 region has the DNA TGTGCCAGCAGTTTGCCCCATGAAGTCTCCCAGTACTTC. The whole variable domain, remainder taken from reference TRBV28 and TRBJ2-5, is DVKVTQSSRYLVKRTGEKVFLECVQDMDHENMFWYRQDPGLGLRLIYFSYDVKMKEKGDIPEGYSVSREKKERFSLILESASTNQTSMYLCASSLPHEVSQYFGPGTRLLVL.

This clonotype occurred many times. This rearrangement joins TRBV20-1 to TRBJ2-2; 9 bases are shared with TRBD2. The length of the CDR3 is 16 residues. Germline V gives CDR1 DFQATT, CDR2 SNEGSKA (reference sequence). V was pared by 4 bases and J by 3 bases, with 9 bases of the junction left unmatched. This chain's CDR3 is CSATNALAGHTGELFF. The CDR3 nucleotides read TGCAGTGCTACCAACGCACTAGCGGGCCACACCGGGGAGCTGTTTTTT.

This clonotype was seen ten or more times. The chain is built from TRBV6-4 and TRBJ2-7; the D gene is possibly TRBD2 (5 bases). Trimming removed 7 bases at V and 3 bases at J, with 34 bases between. This CDR3 has 20 amino acids. Germline V gives CDR1 MRHNA, CDR2 SNTAGT. The CDR3 nucleotides read TGTGCCAGCATTCCTGACCGGGATTTTGGTGTCCTAGTTAATTACTACGAGCAGTACTTC. It yields the protein CASIPDRDFGVLVNYYEQYF.

The CDR3 loop reads CASTPLESSYEQYF. CDR3 DNA sequence: TGTGCCAGCACCCCCCTGGAGTCCTCCTACGAGCAGTACTTC. The V gene is TRBV6-1, the J gene TRBJ2-7; the D is unclear. There are 14 residues in the CDR3. Germline V gives CDR1 MNHNS, CDR2 SASEGT. V was trimmed by 7 bases and J by 0 bases, leaving 13 bases between them.

This clonotype has a count of ten or more. The CDR3 loop reads CASSQSGTQLTEQYF. In DNA, the CDR3 is TGTGCCAGCAGCCAATCCGGGACACAACTTACCGAGCAGTACTTC. The J gene is TRBJ2-7, the V gene TRBV7-2, with D perhaps TRBD1 (6 bases). CDR3 size: 15 residues. In germline, CDR1 is SGHTA, CDR2 FQGNSA. The V and J ends lost 5 bases and 6 bases respectively, with 20 bases between them.

CDR3 sequence reads: CASSVRTGGAQPQHF. In DNA form, the CDR3 reads TGTGCCAGCAGTGTGCGGACAGGGGGAGCTCAGCCCCAGCATTTT. The chain couples TRBV2 to TRBJ1-5; 10 bases map to TRBD1. V shed 4 bases and J 6 bases; nucleotides not matched to a gene: 6. The germline V gene encodes CDR1 SNHLY and CDR2 FYNNEI. The CDR3 totals 15 residues. The full variable domain, rest sourced from reference TRBV2 and TRBJ1-5, is EPEVTQTPSHQVTQMGQEVILRCVPISNHLYFYWYRQILGQKVEFLVSFYNNEISEKSEIFDDQFSVERPDGSNFTLKIRSTKLEDSAMYFCASSVRTGGAQPQHFGDGTRLSIL.

J is TRBJ1-2 and V is TRBV27; tentatively, D is TRBD1 (6 bases). Trimming took off 11 bases at V and 9 bases at J, with 19 bases between the two ends. The CDR3 runs 12 residues. The V gene's germline CDR1 is MNHEY and CDR2 SMNVEV (reference sequence). The CDR3 sequence: CASSGQRGSYTF. The CDR3 DNA reads as TGTGCCTCTTCCGGACAGAGAGGTAGCTACACCTTC.

This chain joins TRBV18 and TRBJ1-3; possible D gene TRBD1, 5 bases. Trimming removed 3 bases from V and 2 bases from J, with 14 bases in between. This CDR3 is 16 amino acids long. Germline values: CDR1 KGHSH, CDR2 LQKENI. CDR3 residues: CASSPVSGATGNTIYF. In DNA form, the CDR3 reads TGTGCCAGCTCACCGGTGTCCGGGGCAACTGGAAACACCATATATTTT.

The chain employs TRBV12-3 or TRBV12-4 and TRBJ1-1; no reliable D call. CDR3 length equals 15 residues. V was trimmed by 2 bases and J by 1 base, leaving 11 bases between them. CDR3 residues: CASSLYGSQNTEAFF. For the CDR3, the DNA is TGTGCCAGCAGTTTATACGGCAGCCAGAACACTGAAGCTTTCTTT.

This clonotype was seen just once. The CDR3 DNA sequence: TGTGCCAGCAGCTTGAAGCGGTTGAACACCGGGGAGCTGTTTTTT. It encodes CASSLKRLNTGELFF. J is TRBJ2-2 and V is TRBV7-8, with D perhaps matching TRBD2 (5 bases). The CDR3 consists of 15 residues. Trimming took off 3 bases at V and 1 base at J, with 9 bases between the two ends. Germline V gene lookup returns CDR1 SGHVS and CDR2 FQNEAQ.